These T cell receptor beta chains were read from a single sample in a study of blood T cell repertoires in COVID-19. This table comes from immunoSEQ multiplex PCR, and its TCRdb copy is limited to in-frame clones, with some not included. This table has about 160,000 clones, roughly 80% appearing once. Sequenced input: peripheral blood. The source of these receptors is a man between 65 and 85 years old with acute or convalescent COVID-19. Both conserved end residues are part of each CDR3.

CDR3 protein | J gene | CDR3 length | V gene
CASSLAGGTGELFF | TRBJ2-2 | 14 | TRBV7-9
CASSDPRDRGSYEQYF | TRBJ2-7 | 16 | TRBV6-4
CASSQEIGLTKNIQYF | TRBJ2-4 | 16 | TRBV4-2
CASSLSGTSGRDTQYF | TRBJ2-3 | 16 | TRBV7-3
CASSRPGQGTYGYTF | TRBJ1-2 | 15 | TRBV6-5
CASSLGTGGEAFF | TRBJ1-1 | 13 | TRBV7-3
CASSEFPGQGEEKLFF | TRBJ1-4 | 16 | TRBV2
CASSLDIDSGELFF | TRBJ2-2 | 14 | TRBV5-4
CASSPNRGALYEQYF | TRBJ2-7 | 15 | TRBV5-1
CASSLDRGAEKLFF | TRBJ1-4 | 14 | TRBV7-9
CSARTGGTGELFF | TRBJ2-2 | 13 | TRBV29-1
CASSQTENTEAFF | TRBJ1-1 | 13 | TRBV3-1/TRBV3-2
CASGQGYQETQYF | TRBJ2-5 | 13 | TRBV12-3/TRBV12-4
CASSEGQGNYGYTF | TRBJ1-2 | 14 | TRBV2
CASNADRGNEKLFF | TRBJ1-4 | 14 | TRBV2
CASSERQINEQFF | TRBJ2-1 | 13 | TRBV2
CASSSLIAGGHPYNEQFF | TRBJ2-1 | 18 | TRBV27
CASSLGDRASEAFF | TRBJ1-1 | 14 | TRBV5-1
CASQTSGTLDTQYF | TRBJ2-3 | 14 | TRBV19
CASSPRLAGGQETQYF | TRBJ2-5 | 16 | TRBV5-5
CASSGDWTYEQYF | TRBJ2-7 | 13 | TRBV12-3/TRBV12-4
CASSISGRGSYNEQFF | TRBJ2-1 | 16 | TRBV7-2
CASSPGVGRRAKNIQYF | TRBJ2-4 | 17 | TRBV19
CASTRVTGAAGYEQYF | TRBJ2-7 | 16 | TRBV27
CASTYEVNTEAFF | TRBJ1-1 | 13 | TRBV2
CASSFGGRTGELFF | TRBJ2-2 | 14 | TRBV19
CASSYTGGSYNEQFF | TRBJ2-1 | 15 | TRBV7-9
CASREYAAASYNEQFF | TRBJ2-1 | 16 | TRBV6-1
CASSSGTGGQETQYF | TRBJ2-5 | 15 | TRBV5-6
CASSGSEGGERAFF | TRBJ1-1 | 14 | TRBV9
CASSEQDWHYNEQFF | TRBJ2-1 | 15 | TRBV6-1
CASSLSPGRRANTIYF | TRBJ1-3 | 16 | TRBV7-2
CSVGHTNTEAFF | TRBJ1-1 | 12 | TRBV29-1
CASSPGTRPHTDTQYF | TRBJ2-3 | 16 | TRBV5-4
CASSPLRSGGSNQPQHF | TRBJ1-5 | 17 | TRBV23-1
CSVRDRGDSGEQYF | TRBJ2-7 | 14 | TRBV29-1
CAISELGLAGGYEQYF | TRBJ2-7 | 16 | TRBV10-3
CASRPQQGAGNTIYF | TRBJ1-3 | 15 | TRBV7-9
CASSFGAATSTDTQYF | TRBJ2-3 | 16 | TRBV5-1
CASRGSGDTGELFF | TRBJ2-2 | 14 | TRBV6-6
CASSPLPGQGIGEQFF | TRBJ2-1 | 16 | TRBV5-4
CASSYVKGGDEAFF | TRBJ1-1 | 14 | TRBV6-5
CASSQELAGVMEQYF | TRBJ2-7 | 15 | TRBV3-1/TRBV3-2
CASSTGTSGGVEQFF | TRBJ2-1 | 15 | TRBV7-9
CAISGQGGNTEAFF | TRBJ1-1 | 14 | TRBV10-3
CASSQDRGIGELFF | TRBJ2-2 | 14 | TRBV6-6
CATMGGSSYNSPLHF | TRBJ1-6 | 15 | TRBV24-1
CASSPTQGRGISGNTIYF | TRBJ1-3 | 18 | TRBV4-2
CASSLGRYQPQHF | TRBJ1-5 | 13 | TRBV7-2
CASSLILETNEQFF | TRBJ2-1 | 14 | TRBV7-2
CASSPPGTFQETQYF | TRBJ2-5 | 15 | TRBV18
CASSTSLGGSNQPQHF | TRBJ1-5 | 16 | TRBV19
CATSGKEGRNEQFF | TRBJ2-1 | 14 | TRBV5-4
CASSLEDTKAFF | TRBJ1-1 | 12 | TRBV7-9
CASSYTDRPTGELFF | TRBJ2-2 | 15 | TRBV6-5